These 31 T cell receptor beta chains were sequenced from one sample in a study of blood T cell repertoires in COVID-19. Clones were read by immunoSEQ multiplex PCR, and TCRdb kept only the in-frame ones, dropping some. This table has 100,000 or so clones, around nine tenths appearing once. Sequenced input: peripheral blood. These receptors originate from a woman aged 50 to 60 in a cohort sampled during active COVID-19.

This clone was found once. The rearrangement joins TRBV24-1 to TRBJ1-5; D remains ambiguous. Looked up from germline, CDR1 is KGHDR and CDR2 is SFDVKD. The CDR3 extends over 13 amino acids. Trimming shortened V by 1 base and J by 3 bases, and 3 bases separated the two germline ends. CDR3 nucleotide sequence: TGTGCCACCAGTGATTTTCACAATCAGCCCCAGCATTTT. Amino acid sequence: CATSDFHNQPQHF.

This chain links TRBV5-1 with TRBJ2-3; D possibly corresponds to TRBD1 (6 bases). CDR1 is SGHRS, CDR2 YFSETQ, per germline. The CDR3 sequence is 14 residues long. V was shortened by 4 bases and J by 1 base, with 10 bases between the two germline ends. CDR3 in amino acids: CASSEYRGTDTQYF. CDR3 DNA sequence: TGCGCCAGCAGCGAGTACAGGGGCACAGATACGCAGTATTTT.

This CDR3 reads CASSLGGPRSEQFF. The DNA for the CDR3 is TGTGCCAGCAGTCTCGGGGGACCTAGAAGTGAGCAGTTCTTC. The chain is built from TRBV28 and TRBJ2-1, with D possibly being TRBD2 (6 bases). V was clipped by 5 bases and J by 9 bases, with 17 bases between them. Germline CDR1 reads MDHEN; CDR2 reads SYDVKM. The CDR3 has 14 amino acids.

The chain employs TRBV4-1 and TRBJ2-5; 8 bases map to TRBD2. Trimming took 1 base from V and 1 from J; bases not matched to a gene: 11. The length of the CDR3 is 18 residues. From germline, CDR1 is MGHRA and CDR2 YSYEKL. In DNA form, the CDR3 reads TGCGCCAGCAGCCAAGTACTTCCTCCGGGGGGGGGCCAAGAGACCCAGTACTTC. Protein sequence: CASSQVLPPGGGQETQYF.

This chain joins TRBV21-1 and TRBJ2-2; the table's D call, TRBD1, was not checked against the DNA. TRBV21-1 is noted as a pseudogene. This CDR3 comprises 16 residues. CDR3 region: CASSKAPDRATGELFF. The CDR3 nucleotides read TGTGCCAGCAGCAAAGCCCCGGACAGGGCGACCGGGGAGCTGTTTTTT.

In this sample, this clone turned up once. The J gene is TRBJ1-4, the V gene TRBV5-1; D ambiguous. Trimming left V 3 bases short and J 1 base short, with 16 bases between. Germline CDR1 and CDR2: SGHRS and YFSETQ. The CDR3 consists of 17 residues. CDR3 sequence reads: CASSSIPRVLTNEKLFF. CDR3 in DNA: TGCGCCAGCAGCTCAATACCCCGGGTCCTAACTAATGAAAAACTGTTTTTT.

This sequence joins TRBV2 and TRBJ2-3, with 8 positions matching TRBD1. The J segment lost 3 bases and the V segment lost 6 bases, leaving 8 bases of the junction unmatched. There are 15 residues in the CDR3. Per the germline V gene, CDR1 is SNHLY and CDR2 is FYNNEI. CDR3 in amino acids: CASSKDRVFTDTQYF. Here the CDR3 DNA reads TGTGCCAGCAGCAAGGACAGGGTTTTTACAGATACGCAGTATTTT.

CDR3 in amino acids: CASSYGLQGHTQYF. In DNA form, the CDR3 reads TGTGCCAGCAGTTACGGGTTACAGGGCCATACGCAGTATTTT. This chain connects TRBV6-5 to TRBJ2-3; tentative D call: TRBD1 (6 bases). The CDR3 is made up of 14 amino acids. The germline CDR1 and CDR2 sequences are MNHEY and SVGAGI. Trimming pared 2 bases from V and 7 bases from J, leaving 13 bases between.

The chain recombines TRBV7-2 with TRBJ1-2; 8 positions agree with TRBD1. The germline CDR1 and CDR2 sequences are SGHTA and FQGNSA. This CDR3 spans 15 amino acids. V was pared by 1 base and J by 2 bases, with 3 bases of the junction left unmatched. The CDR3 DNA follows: TGTGCCAGCAGCTTAGGGACAGGGTTAAACTATGGCTACACCTTC. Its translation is CASSLGTGLNYGYTF.

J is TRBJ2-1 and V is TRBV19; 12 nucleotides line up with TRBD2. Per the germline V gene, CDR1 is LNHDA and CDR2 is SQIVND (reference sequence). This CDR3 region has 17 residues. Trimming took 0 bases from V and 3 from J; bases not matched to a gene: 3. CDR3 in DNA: TGTGCCAGTAGTATAGATCTAGCGGGAGGGCTCTACAATGAGCAGTTCTTC. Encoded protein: CASSIDLAGGLYNEQFF.

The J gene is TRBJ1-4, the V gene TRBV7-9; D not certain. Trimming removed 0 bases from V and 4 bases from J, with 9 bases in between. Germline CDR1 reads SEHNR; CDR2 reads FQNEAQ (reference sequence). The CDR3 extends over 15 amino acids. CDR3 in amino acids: CASSLAGAGNEKLFF. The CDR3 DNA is TGTGCCAGCAGCTTAGCGGGCGCAGGTAATGAAAAACTGTTTTTT.

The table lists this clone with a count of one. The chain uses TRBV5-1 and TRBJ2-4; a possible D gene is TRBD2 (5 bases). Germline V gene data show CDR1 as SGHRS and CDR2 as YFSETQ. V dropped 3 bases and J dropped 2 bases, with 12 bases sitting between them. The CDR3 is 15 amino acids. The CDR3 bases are TGCGCCAGCAGCTCCTTGGGGAGACCCAAAAACATTCAGTACTTC. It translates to CASSSLGRPKNIQYF.

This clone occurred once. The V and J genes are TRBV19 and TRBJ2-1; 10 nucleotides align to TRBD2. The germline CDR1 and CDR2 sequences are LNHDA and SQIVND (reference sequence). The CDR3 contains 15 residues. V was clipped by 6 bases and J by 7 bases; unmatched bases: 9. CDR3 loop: CASSWTSGGENEQFF. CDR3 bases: TGTGCCAGTAGCTGGACTAGCGGAGGGGAGAATGAGCAGTTCTTC.

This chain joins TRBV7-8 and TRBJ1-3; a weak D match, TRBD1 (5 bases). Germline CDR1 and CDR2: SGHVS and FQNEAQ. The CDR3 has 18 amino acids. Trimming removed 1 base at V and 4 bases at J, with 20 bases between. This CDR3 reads CASSLEGHRVVGGNTIYF. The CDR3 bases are TGTGCCAGCAGCTTAGAGGGGCACCGCGTCGTGGGGGGAAACACCATATATTTT.

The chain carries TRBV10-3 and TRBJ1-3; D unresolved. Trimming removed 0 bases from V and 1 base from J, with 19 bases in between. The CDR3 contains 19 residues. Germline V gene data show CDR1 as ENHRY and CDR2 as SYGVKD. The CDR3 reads CAISESLGGLDGSGNTIYF. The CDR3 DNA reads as TGTGCCATCAGTGAGTCCCTCGGAGGTCTAGATGGGTCTGGAAACACCATATATTTT.

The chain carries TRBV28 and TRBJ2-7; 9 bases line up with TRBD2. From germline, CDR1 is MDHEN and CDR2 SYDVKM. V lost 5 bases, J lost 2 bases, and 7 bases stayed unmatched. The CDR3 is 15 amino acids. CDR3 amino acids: CASSRSGRSPYEQYF. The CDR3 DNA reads TGTGCCAGCAGTCGAAGCGGGAGGTCGCCCTACGAGCAGTACTTC.

The CDR3 reads CASSLTGSFANTGELFF. The CDR3 nucleotides are TGTGCCAGCAGCCTCACAGGGTCATTCGCGAACACCGGGGAGCTGTTTTTT. This sequence joins TRBV9 and TRBJ2-2, with D possibly matching TRBD1 (6 bases). With 4 bases removed from V and 0 bases from J, the gap between germline ends came to 16 bases. The germline V gene encodes CDR1 SGDLS and CDR2 YYNGEE. This CDR3 is built from 17 residues.

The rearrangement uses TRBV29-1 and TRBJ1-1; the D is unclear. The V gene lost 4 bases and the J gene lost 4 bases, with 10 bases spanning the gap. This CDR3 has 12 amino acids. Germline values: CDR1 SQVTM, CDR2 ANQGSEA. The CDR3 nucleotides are TGCAGCGTTGGGAGAAACCGCACTGAAGCTTTCTTT. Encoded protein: CSVGRNRTEAFF.

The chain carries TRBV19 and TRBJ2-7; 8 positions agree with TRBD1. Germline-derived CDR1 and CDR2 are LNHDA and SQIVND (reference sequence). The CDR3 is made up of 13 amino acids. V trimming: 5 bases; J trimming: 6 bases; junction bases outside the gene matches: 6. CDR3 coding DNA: TGTGCCAGTAGTGACAGGGGAGTCGGCGAGCAGTACTTC. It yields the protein CASSDRGVGEQYF.

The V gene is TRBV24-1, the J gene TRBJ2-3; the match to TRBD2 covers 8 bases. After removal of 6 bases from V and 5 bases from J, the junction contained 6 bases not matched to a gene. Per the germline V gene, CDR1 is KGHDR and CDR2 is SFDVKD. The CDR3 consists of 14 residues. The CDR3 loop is CATSSAGAIDTQYF. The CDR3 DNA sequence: TGTGCCACCAGTTCAGCGGGAGCGATAGATACGCAGTATTTT.

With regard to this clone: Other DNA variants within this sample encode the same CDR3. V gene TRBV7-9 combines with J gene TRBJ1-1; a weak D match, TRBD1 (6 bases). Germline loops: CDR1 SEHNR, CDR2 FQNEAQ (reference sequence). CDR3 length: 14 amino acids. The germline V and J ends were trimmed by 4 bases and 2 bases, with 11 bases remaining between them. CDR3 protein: CASSSSRGNTEAFF. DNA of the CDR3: TGTGCCAGCAGCTCCAGCAGGGGAAACACTGAAGCTTTCTTT.

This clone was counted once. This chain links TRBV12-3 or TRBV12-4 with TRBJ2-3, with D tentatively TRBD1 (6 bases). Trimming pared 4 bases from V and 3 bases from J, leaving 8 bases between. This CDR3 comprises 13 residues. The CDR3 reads CASSYQGTDTQYF. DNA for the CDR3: TGTGCCAGCAGTTACCAGGGGACAGATACGCAGTATTTT.

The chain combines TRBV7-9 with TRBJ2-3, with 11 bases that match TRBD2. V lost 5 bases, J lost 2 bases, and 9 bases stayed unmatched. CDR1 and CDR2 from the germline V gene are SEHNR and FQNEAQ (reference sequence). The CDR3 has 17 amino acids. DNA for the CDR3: TGTGCCAGCAGCCAATCACTAGCGGGGGTCCACACAGATACGCAGTATTTT. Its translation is CASSQSLAGVHTDTQYF.

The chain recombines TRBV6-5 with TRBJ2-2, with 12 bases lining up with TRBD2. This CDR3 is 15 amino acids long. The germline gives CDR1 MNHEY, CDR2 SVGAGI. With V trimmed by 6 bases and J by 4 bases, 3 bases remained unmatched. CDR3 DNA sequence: TGTGCCAGCAGAAGGACTAGCGGGACCACCGGGGAGCTGTTTTTT. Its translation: CASRRTSGTTGELFF.

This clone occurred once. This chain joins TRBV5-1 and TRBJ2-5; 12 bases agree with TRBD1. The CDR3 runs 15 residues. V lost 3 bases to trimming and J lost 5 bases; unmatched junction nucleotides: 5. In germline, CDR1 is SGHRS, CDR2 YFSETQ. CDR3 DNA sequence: TGCGCCAGCAGCTGGGGACAGGGGGCCGGGGAGACCCAGTACTTC. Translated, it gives CASSWGQGAGETQYF.

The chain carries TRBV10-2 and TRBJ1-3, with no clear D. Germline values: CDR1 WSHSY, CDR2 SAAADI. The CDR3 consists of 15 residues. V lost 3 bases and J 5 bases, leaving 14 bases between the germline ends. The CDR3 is CASSDTGDYRNTIYF. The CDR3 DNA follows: TGCGCCAGCAGTGACACGGGTGATTATCGAAACACCATATATTTT.

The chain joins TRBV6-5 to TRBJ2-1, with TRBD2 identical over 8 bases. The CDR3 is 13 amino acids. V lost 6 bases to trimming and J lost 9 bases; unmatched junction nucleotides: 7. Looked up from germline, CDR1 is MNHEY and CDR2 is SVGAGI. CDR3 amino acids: CASSLAGWAEQFF. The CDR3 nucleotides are TGTGCCAGCAGCTTAGCGGGATGGGCTGAGCAGTTCTTC.

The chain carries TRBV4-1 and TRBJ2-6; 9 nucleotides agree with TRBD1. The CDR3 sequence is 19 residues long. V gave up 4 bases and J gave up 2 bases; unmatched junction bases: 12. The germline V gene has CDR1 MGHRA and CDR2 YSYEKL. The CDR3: CASSRPNRGQGAGANVLTF. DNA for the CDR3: TGCGCCAGCAGCCGACCAAATAGGGGACAGGGAGCTGGGGCCAACGTCCTGACTTTC.

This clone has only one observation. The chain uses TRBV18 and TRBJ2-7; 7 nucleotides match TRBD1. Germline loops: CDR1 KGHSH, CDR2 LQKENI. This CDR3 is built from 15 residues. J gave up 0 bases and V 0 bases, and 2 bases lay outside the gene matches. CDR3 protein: CASSPPGTVSYEQYF. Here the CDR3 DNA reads TGTGCCAGCTCACCACCGGGGACAGTCTCCTACGAGCAGTACTTC.

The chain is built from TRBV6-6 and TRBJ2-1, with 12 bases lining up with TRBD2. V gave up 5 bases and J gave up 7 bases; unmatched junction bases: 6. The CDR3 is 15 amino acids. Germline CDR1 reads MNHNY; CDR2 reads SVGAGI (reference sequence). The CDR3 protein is CASSTGTSGPNEQFF. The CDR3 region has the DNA TGTGCCAGCAGTACCGGGACTAGCGGGCCAAATGAGCAGTTCTTC.

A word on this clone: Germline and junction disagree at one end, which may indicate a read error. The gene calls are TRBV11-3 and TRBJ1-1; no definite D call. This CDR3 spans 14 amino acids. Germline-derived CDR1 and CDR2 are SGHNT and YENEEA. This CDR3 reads CASSLDAGGYPALF. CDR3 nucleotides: TGTGCCAGCAGCTTAGATGCGGGCGGGTATCCTGCCCTCTTT. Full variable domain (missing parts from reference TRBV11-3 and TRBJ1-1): EAGVVQSPRYKIIEKKQPVAFWCNPISGHNTLYWYLQNLGQGPELLIRYENEEAVDDSQLPKDRFSAERLKGVDSTLKIQPAELGDSAVYLCASSLDAGGYPALFGQGTRLTVV.